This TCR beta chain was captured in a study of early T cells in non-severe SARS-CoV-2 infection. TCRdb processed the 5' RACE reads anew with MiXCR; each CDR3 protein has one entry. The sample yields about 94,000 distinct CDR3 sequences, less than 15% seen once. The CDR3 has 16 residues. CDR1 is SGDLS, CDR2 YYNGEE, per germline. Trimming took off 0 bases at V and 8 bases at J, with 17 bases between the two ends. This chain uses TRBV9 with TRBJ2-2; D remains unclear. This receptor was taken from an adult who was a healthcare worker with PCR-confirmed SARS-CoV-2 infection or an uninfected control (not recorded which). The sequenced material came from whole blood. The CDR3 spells CASSVAPESGMGELFF. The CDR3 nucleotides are TGTGCCAGCAGCGTAGCTCCGGAATCTGGGATGGGGGAGCTGTTTTTT.